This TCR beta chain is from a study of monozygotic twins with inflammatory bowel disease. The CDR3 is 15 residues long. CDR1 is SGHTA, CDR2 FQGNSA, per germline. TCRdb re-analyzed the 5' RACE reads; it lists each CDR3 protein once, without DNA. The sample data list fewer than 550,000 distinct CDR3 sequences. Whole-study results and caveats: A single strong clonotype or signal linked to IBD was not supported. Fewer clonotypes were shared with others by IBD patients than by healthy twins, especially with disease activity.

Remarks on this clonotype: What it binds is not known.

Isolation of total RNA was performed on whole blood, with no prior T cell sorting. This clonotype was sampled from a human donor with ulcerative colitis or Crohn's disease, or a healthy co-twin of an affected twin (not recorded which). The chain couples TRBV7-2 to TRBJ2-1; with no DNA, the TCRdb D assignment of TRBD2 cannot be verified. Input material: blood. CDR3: CASSTRLAGAHEQFF.